These T cell receptor delta chains were read from a single sample in a study of gamma-delta T cells after stem cell transplantation. TCRdb re-called the RT-PCR reads with CATT. The sample contains over a thousand delta-chain clones, 2.4% of which appear only once. What was sequenced was gamma-delta T cells. Source of these receptors: a human donor. It is not recorded whose cells these are; they may come from a transplant donor. Each CDR3 is given with its conserved first and last residue. D genes are given only for firm matches. Rows give clone size only sometimes, using once, few, many, or a class for an expanded clone.

clone_size: NA; d_call: TRDD3; j_call: TRDJ3; v_call: TRDV2; cdr3_aa: CACDRVAGGYATWDTRQMFF
clone_size: NA; d_call: TRDD3; j_call: TRDJ1; v_call: TRDV2; cdr3_aa: CACDSLLGDTDKLIF
clone_size: few; d_call: TRDD3; j_call: TRDJ1; v_call: TRDV2; cdr3_aa: CACDTVLGDTYTDKLIF
clone_size: few; d_call: TRDD3; j_call: TRDJ1; v_call: TRDV2; cdr3_aa: CACDPVLGDTRGSTDKLIF
clone_size: large; d_call: NA; j_call: TRDJ3; v_call: TRDV2; cdr3_aa: CACDRTSGGLSSWDTRQMFF
clone_size: NA; d_call: TRDD3; j_call: TRDJ1; v_call: TRDV2; cdr3_aa: CACDSLLGDTLGVHTDKLIF
clone_size: few; d_call: TRDD3; j_call: TRDJ1; v_call: TRDV2; cdr3_aa: CACGTLDLDSSWGDTDKLIF
clone_size: NA; d_call: TRDD3; j_call: TRDJ1; v_call: TRDV2; cdr3_aa: CACDALGDTKNTDKLIF
clone_size: NA; d_call: TRDD3; j_call: TRDJ1; v_call: TRDV2; cdr3_aa: CACDVLGATYTDKLIF
clone_size: hyperexpanded; d_call: TRDD3; j_call: TRDJ1; v_call: TRDV2; cdr3_aa: CACDALLGDTDKLIF
clone_size: NA; d_call: TRDD3; j_call: TRDJ1; v_call: TRDV2; cdr3_aa: CACDYVAGGLRYTDKLIF
clone_size: few; d_call: TRDD3; j_call: TRDJ1; v_call: TRDV2; cdr3_aa: CACDTVPSEGDIANRTDKLIF
clone_size: NA; d_call: TRDD3; j_call: TRDJ1; v_call: TRDV2; cdr3_aa: CACDSLLGDSPGGKLIF
clone_size: NA; d_call: TRDD3; j_call: TRDJ1; v_call: TRDV2; cdr3_aa: CACDPLRGDTDKLIF
clone_size: large; d_call: TRDD3; j_call: TRDJ1; v_call: TRDV2; cdr3_aa: CACDSLGDLGDKLIF
clone_size: hyperexpanded; d_call: TRDD3; j_call: TRDJ1; v_call: TRDV2; cdr3_aa: CACDTVDGGYHTDKLIF
clone_size: large; d_call: NA; j_call: TRDJ1; v_call: TRDV2; cdr3_aa: CACDTVGGYTDKLIF
clone_size: large; d_call: TRDD3; j_call: TRDJ1; v_call: TRDV2; cdr3_aa: CACDTVGGGVHTDKLIF
clone_size: large; d_call: TRDD3; j_call: TRDJ1; v_call: TRDV2; cdr3_aa: CACDALGDTVGTDKLIF
clone_size: NA; d_call: TRDD3; j_call: TRDJ1; v_call: TRDV2; cdr3_aa: CACDTVRWAGGYGNTDKLIF
clone_size: NA; d_call: NA; j_call: TRDJ1; v_call: TRDV3; cdr3_aa: CASRSYTDKLIF
clone_size: NA; d_call: NA; j_call: TRDJ3; v_call: TRDV2; cdr3_aa: CACAAVMDSWDTRQMFF